This T cell receptor (beta chain) originates from a study of T cells in Graves' hyperthyroidism and ophthalmopathy. Regarding the study as a whole: A model of 13 V-J features distinguished ophthalmopathy from stable hyperthyroidism.

Regions amplified from RNA transcripts were the TCR beta CDR3 regions. Using the HTBI primer set, a first-round RT-PCR was run on the TCR CDR3. Using its own MiXCR run on the multiplex PCR reads, TCRdb lists one record per CDR3 protein. Among 500,000 to 800,000 distinct CDR3 sequences listed, 45% were seen once. A few counts support this clonotype. The antigen is undetermined. This CDR3 region has 17 residues. Germline V lookup: CDR1 SGHTA, CDR2 FQGNSA. Trimming pared 5 bases from V and 3 bases from J, leaving 22 bases between. The sequence derives from an adult man with Graves' disease, either hyperthyroidism or ophthalmopathy (not recorded which). Sequencing was carried out using peripheral blood or thyroid tissue (not recorded which). The chain is built from TRBV7-2 and TRBJ1-2, with a weak D call TRBD1 (5 bases). CDR3 loop: CASSLRQSSVNDYGYTF. The CDR3, as DNA: TGTGCCAGCAGCCTGCGACAGTCCTCGGTGAATGACTATGGCTACACCTTC.